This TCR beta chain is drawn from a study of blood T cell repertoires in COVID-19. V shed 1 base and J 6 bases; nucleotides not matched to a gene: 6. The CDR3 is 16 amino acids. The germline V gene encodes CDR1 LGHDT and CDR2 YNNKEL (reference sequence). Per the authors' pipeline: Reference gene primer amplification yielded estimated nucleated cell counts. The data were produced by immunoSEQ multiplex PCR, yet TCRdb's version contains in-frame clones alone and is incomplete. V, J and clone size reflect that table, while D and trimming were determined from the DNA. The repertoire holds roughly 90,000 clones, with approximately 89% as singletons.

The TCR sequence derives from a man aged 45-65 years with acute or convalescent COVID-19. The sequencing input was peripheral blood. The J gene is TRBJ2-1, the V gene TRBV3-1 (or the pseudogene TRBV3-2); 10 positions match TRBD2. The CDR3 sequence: CASSQGWLAGVNEQFF. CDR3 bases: TGTGCCAGCAGCCAAGGGTGGCTAGCGGGGGTCAATGAGCAGTTCTTC.